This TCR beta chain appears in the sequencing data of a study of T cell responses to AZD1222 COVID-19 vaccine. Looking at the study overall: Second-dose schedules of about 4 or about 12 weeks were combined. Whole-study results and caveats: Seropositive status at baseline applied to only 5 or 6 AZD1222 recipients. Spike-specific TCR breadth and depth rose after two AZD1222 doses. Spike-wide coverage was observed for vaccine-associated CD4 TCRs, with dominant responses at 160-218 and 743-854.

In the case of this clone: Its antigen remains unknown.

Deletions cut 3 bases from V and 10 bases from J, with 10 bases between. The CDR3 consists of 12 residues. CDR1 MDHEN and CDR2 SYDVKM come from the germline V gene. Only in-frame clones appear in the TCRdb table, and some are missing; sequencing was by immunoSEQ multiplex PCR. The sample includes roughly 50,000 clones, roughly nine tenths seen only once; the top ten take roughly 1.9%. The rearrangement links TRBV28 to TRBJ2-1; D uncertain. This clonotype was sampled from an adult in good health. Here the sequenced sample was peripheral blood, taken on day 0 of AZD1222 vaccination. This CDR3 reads CASSLSPWEQFF. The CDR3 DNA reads TGTGCCAGCAGTTTGAGTCCGTGGGAGCAGTTCTTC.